The following is a TCR beta chain sequence with its context. Its antigen remains unknown. Libraries were prepared by immunoSEQ multiplex PCR; TCRdb keeps only in-frame clonotypes and omits some of them. Here the sample spans some 1,400 clones, roughly 25% being singletons. The data derive from a study of T cells in localized non-small cell lung cancer. Findings of the study overall: A median of roughly 57 clones ranked among the top 100 in tumor appeared in adjacent lung. In the blood, greater T cell density corresponded to longer overall survival. Uninvolved neighboring lung showed the greatest T cell clonality, exceeding tumor.

This TCR was recovered from a male donor older than 55 with stage I squamous cell lung carcinoma. The input for sequencing was lung tumor tissue, taken before any cancer treatment.

The CDR3 sequence is CASSAGRGNTEAFF. The CDR3 bases are TGCGCCAGCAGCGCGGGAAGGGGAAACACTGAAGCTTTCTTT. The chain is built from TRBV5-1 and TRBJ1-1; TRBD1 is a possible D gene (5 bases). The V gene's germline CDR1 is SGHRS and CDR2 YFSETQ. With 4 bases removed from V and 2 bases from J, the gap between germline ends came to 12 bases. This CDR3 has 14 amino acids.